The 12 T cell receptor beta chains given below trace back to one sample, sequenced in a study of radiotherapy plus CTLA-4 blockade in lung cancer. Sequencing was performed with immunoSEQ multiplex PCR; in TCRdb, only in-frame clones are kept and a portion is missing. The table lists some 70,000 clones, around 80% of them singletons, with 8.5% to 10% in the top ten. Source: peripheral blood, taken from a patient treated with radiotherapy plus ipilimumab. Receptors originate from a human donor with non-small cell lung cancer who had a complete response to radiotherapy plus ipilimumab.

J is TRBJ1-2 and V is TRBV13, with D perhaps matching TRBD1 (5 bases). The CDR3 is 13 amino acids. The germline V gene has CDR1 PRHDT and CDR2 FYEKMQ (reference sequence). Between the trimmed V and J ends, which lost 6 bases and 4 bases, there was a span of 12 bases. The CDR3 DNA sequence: TGTGCCAGCAGTGACGGGGGAAGCTATGGCTACACCTTC. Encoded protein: CASSDGGSYGYTF. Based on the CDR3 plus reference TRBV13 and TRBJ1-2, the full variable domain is AAGVIQSPRHLIKEKRETATLKCYPIPRHDTVYWYQQGPGQDPQFLISFYEKMQSDKGSIPDRFSAQQFSDYHSELNMSSLELGDSALYFCASSDGGSYGYTFGSGTRLTVV.

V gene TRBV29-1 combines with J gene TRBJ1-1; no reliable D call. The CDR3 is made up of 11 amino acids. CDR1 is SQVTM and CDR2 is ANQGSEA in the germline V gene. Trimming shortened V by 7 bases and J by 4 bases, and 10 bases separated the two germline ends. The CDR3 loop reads CSAAASTEAFF. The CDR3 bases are TGCAGCGCAGCCGCGTCCACTGAAGCTTTCTTT.

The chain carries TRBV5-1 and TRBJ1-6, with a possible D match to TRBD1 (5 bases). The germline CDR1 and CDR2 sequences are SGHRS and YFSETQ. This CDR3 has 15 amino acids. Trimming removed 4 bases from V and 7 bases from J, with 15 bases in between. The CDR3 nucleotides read TGCGCCAGCAGCACGGGACTACCTGCGAATTCACCCCTCCACTTT. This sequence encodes CASSTGLPANSPLHF.

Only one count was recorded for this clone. This CDR3 reads CASSLTNEQFF. The DNA for the CDR3 is TGTGCCAGCAGCTTGACCAATGAGCAGTTCTTC. V gene TRBV7-6 combines with J gene TRBJ2-1, with no clear D. Per the germline V gene, CDR1 is SGHVS and CDR2 is FNYEAQ. V dropped 3 bases and J dropped 6 bases, with 3 bases sitting between them. CDR3 length: 11 residues.

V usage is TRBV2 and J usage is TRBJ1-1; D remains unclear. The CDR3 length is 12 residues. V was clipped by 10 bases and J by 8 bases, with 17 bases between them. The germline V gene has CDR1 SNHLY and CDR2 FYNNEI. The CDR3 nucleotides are TGTGCCACCGGCGAGGGTTCTTTAGAAGCTTTCTTT. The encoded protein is CATGEGSLEAFF.

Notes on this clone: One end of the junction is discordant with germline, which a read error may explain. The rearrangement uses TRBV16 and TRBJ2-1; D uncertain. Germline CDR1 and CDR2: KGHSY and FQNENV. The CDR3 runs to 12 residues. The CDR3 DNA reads TGTGCCAGCAGCCAATCGGTCAATGGGCAGTTCTTC. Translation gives CASSQSVNGQFF.

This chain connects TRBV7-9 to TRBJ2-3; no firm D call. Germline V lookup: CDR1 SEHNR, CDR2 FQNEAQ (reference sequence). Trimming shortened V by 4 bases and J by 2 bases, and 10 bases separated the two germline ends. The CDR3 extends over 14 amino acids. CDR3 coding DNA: TGTGCCAGCAGCTGGAAGGGTATCACAGATACGCAGTATTTT. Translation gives CASSWKGITDTQYF.

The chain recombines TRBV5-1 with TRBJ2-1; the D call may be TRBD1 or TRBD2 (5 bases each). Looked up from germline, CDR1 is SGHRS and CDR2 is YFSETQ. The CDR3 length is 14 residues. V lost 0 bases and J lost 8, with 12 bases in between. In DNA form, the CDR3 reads TGCGCCAGCAGCTTGGGGGCAGGGACCGATGAGCAGTTCTTC. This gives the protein CASSLGAGTDEQFF.

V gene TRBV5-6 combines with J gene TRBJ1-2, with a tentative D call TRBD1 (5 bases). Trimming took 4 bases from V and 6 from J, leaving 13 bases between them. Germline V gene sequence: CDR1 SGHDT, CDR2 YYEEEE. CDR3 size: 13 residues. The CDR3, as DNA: TGTGCCAGCAGCCCACGGGGGGTGGATGGCTACACCTTC. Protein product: CASSPRGVDGYTF.

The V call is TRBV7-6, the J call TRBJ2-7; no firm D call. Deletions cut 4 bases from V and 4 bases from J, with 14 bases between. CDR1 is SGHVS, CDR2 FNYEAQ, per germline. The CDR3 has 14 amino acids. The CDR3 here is CASSSRHGVYEQYF. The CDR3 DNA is TGTGCCAGCAGCTCGAGACACGGAGTATACGAGCAGTACTTC.

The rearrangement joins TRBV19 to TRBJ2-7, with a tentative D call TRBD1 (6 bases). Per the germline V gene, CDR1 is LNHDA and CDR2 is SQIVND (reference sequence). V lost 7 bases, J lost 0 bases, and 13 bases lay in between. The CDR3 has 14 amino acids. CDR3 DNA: TGTGCCAGTACCACCGGGACAAACTCCTACGAGCAGTACTTC. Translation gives CASTTGTNSYEQYF.

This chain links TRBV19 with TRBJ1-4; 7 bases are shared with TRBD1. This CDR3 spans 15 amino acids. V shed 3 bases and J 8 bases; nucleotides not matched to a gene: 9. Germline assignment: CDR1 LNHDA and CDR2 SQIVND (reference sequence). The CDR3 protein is CASSIMTGKAEKLFF. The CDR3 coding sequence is TGTGCCAGTAGTATCATGACAGGGAAGGCGGAAAAACTGTTTTTT.